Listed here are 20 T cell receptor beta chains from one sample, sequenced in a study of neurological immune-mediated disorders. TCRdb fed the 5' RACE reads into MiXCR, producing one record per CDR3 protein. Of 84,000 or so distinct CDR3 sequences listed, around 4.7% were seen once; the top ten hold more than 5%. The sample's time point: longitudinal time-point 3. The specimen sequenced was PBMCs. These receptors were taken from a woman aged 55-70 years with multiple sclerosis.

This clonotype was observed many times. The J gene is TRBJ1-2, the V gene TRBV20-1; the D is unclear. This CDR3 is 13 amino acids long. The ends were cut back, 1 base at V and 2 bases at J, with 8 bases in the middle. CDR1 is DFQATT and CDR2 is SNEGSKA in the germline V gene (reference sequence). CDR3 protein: CSARAWQNYGYTF. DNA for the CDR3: TGCAGTGCTAGAGCCTGGCAGAACTATGGCTACACCTTC.

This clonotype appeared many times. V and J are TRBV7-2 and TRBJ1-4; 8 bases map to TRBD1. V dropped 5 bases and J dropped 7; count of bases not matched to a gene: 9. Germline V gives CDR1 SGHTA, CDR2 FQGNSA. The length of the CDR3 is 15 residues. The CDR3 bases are TGTGCCAGCAGCCAGGCAGGGGGCCGGGGTGAAAAACTGTTTTTT. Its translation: CASSQAGGRGEKLFF.

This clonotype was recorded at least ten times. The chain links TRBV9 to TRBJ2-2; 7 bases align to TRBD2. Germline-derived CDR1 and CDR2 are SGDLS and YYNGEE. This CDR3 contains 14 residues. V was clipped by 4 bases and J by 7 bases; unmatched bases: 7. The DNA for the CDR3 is TGTGCCAGCAGCCCCCAACTAGCGATCGGGGAGCTGTTTTTT. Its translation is CASSPQLAIGELFF.

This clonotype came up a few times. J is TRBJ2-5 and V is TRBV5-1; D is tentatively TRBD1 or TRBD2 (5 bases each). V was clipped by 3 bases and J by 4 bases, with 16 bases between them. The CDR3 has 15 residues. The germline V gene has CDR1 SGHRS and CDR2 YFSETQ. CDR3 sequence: CASSSGTPRRETQYF. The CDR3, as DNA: TGCGCCAGCAGCTCCGGGACCCCAAGGCGAGAGACCCAGTACTTC.

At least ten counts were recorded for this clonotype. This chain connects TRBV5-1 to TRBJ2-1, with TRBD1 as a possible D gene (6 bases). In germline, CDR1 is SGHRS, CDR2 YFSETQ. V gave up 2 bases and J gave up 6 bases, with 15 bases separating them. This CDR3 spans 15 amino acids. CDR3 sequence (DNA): TGCGCCAGCAGCTTCTCGGCAGGGGCAGGCAATGAGCAGTTCTTC. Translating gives CASSFSAGAGNEQFF.

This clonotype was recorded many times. The CDR3 reads CASSSQGSGAKNIQYF. Written as DNA, the CDR3 is TGCGCCAGCAGCTCACAGGGAAGTGGGGCCAAAAACATTCAGTACTTC. The rearrangement links TRBV5-1 to TRBJ2-4, with a tentative D call TRBD1 (6 bases). V lost 3 bases and J lost 1, with 14 bases in between. The germline V gene has CDR1 SGHRS and CDR2 YFSETQ. The CDR3 sequence is 16 residues long.

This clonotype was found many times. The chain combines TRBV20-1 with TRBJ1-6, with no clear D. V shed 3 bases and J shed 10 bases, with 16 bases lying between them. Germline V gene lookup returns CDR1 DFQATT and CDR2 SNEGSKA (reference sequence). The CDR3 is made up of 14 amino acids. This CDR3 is CSASYSETRSPLHF. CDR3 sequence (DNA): TGCAGTGCTAGTTACAGTGAGACTAGATCACCCCTCCACTTT.

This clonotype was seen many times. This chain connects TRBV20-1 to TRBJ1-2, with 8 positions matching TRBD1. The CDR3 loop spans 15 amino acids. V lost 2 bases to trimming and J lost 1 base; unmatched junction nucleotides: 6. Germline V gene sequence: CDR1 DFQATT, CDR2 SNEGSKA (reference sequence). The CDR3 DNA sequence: TGCAGTGCTAGACCTTGGACAGGGATTAACTATGGCTACACCTTC. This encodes CSARPWTGINYGYTF.

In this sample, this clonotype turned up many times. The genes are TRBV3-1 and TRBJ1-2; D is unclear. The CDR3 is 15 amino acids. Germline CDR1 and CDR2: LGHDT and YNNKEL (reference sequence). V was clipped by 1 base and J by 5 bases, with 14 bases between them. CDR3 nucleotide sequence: TGTGCCAGCAGCCAAGGACGCAGGAGGGATTATGGCTACACCTTC. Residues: CASSQGRRRDYGYTF. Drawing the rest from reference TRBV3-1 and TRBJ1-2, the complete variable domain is DTAVSQTPKYLVTQMGNDKSIKCEQNLGHDTMYWYKQDSKKFLKIMFSYNNKELIINETVPNRFSPKSPDKAHLNLHINSLELGDSAVYFCASSQGRRRDYGYTFGSGTRLTVV.

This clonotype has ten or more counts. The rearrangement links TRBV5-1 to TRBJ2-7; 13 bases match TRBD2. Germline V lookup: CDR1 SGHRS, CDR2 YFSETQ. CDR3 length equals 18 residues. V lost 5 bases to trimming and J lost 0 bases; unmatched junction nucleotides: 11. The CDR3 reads CASSNRLAGGSGSYEQYF. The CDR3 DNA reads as TGCGCCAGCAGTAATAGACTAGCGGGGGGCTCGGGCTCCTACGAGCAGTACTTC.

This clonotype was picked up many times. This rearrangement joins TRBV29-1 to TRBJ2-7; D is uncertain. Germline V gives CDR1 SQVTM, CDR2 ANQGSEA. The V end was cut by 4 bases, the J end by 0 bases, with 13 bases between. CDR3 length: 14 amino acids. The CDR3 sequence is CSVGVEPSSYEQYF. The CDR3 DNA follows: TGCAGCGTTGGTGTCGAACCAAGCTCCTACGAGCAGTACTTC.

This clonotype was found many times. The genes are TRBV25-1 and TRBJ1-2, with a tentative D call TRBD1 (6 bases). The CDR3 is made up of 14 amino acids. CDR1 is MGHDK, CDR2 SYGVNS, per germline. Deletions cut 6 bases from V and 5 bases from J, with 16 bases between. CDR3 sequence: CASSSQGSYYGYTF. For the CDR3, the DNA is TGTGCCAGCAGCTCACAGGGCTCGTATTATGGCTACACCTTC.

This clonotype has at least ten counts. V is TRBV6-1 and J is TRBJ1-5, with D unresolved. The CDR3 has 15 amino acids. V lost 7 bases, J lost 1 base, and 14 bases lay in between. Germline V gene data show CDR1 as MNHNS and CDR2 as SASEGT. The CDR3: CASMILYKSNQPQHF. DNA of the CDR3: TGTGCCAGCATGATCCTGTATAAAAGCAATCAGCCCCAGCATTTT.

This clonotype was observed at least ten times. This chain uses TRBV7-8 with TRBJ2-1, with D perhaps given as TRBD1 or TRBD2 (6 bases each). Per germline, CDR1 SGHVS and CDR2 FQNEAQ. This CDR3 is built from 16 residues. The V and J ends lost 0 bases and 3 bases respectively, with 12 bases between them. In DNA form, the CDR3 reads TGTGCCAGCAGCTTAGCTGGGGGGCTCCTCTACAATGAGCAGTTCTTC. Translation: CASSLAGGLLYNEQFF.

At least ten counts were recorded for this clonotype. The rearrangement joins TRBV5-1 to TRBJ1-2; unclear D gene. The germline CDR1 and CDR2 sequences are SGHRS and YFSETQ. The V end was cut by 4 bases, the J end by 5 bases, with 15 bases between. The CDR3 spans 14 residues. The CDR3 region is CASSAPGATYGYTF. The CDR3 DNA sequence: TGCGCCAGCAGCGCGCCGGGAGCGACTTATGGCTACACCTTC.

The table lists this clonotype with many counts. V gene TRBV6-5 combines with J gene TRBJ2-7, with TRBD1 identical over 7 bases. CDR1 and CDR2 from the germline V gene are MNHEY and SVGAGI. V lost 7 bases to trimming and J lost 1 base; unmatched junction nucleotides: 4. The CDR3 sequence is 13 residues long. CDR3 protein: CASNLQGSYEQYF. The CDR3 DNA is TGTGCCAGCAACCTACAGGGGTCCTACGAGCAGTACTTC.

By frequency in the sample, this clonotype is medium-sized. The CDR3 DNA sequence: TGCAGCGTTGACAGACCCCCTAACTATGGCTACACCTTC. Amino acid sequence: CSVDRPPNYGYTF. The gene calls are TRBV29-1 and TRBJ1-2; the D is unclear. CDR3 size: 13 residues. V was pared by 3 bases and J by 0 bases, with 8 bases between. From germline, CDR1 is SQVTM and CDR2 ANQGSEA.

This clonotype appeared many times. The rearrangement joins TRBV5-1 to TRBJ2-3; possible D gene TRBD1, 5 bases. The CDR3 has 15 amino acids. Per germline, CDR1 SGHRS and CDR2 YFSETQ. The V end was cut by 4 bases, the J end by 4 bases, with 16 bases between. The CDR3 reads CASSPRFGASDTQYF. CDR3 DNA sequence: TGCGCCAGCAGCCCCCGTTTTGGGGCTTCAGATACGCAGTATTTT.

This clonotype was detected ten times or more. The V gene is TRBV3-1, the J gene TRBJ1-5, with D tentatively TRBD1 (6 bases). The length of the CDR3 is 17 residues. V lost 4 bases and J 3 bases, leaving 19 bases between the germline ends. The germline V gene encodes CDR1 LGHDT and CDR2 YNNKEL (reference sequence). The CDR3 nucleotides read TGTGCCAGCAGCCTAAGAGGGCAGGGGATCGACAATCAGCCCCAGCATTTT. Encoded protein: CASSLRGQGIDNQPQHF.

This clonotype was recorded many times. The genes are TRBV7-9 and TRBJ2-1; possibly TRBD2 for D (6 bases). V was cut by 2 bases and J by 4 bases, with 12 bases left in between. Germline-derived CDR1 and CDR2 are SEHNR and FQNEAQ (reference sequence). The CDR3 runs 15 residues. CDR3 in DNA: TGTGCCAGCAGCTTACTCTTTGGGACTTACAATGAGCAGTTCTTC. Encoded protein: CASSLLFGTYNEQFF.